One and the same sample provided the 10 T cell receptor beta chains below, sequenced in a study of blood T cell repertoires in COVID-19. Profiled with immunoSEQ multiplex PCR; TCRdb holds only in-frame clones, not every one. The sample lists over 100,000 clones; more than 60% were seen once. Material: peripheral blood. The receptors were sampled from a woman in her 70s with acute or convalescent COVID-19.

The chain has TRBV6-2 or TRBV6-3 and TRBJ2-7; D is possibly TRBD2 (6 bases). This CDR3 spans 14 amino acids. V was cut by 0 bases and J by 3 bases, with 9 bases left in between. Germline V gives CDR1 MNHEY, CDR2 SVGEGT. CDR3 amino acids: CASSYSSGLYEQYF. The DNA of the CDR3 is TGTGCCAGCAGTTACTCCTCGGGACTCTACGAGCAGTACTTC.

The chain recombines TRBV2 with TRBJ2-3, with 7 bases matching TRBD1. Germline V gene data show CDR1 as SNHLY and CDR2 as FYNNEI. Losses at the gene ends were 6 bases for V and 6 bases for J; bases not matched to a gene: 9. The CDR3 spans 14 residues. The CDR3: CASRTGDLRDTQYF. Here the CDR3 DNA reads TGTGCCAGCAGAACAGGGGATTTGAGGGATACGCAGTATTTT. The variable domain in full, with the rest retrieved from reference TRBV2 and TRBJ2-3, is EPEVTQTPSHQVTQMGQEVILRCVPISNHLYFYWYRQILGQKVEFLVSFYNNEISEKSEIFDDQFSVERPDGSNFTLKIRSTKLEDSAMYFCASRTGDLRDTQYFGPGTRLTVL.

CDR3 amino acids: CASSLRGHGYTF. DNA for the CDR3: TGTGCCAGCAGTTTAAGGGGCCATGGCTACACCTTC. The gene calls are TRBV12-3 or TRBV12-4 and TRBJ1-2, with D tentatively TRBD1 (5 bases). This CDR3 contains 12 residues. Trimming left V 2 bases short and J 6 bases short, with 7 bases between.

The chain links TRBV6-5 to TRBJ2-5, with TRBD2 matching 7 bases. J was trimmed by 7 bases and V by 6 bases; bases with no gene match: 8. The CDR3 covers 13 residues. The V gene's germline CDR1 is MNHEY and CDR2 SVGAGI. The CDR3 region has the DNA TGTGCCAGCAGCGGGACTACCGGGGGGACCCAGTACTTC. This translates into CASSGTTGGTQYF.

This sequence joins TRBV28 and TRBJ1-2; unclear D gene. Trimming shortened V by 5 bases and J by 5 bases, and 12 bases separated the two germline ends. CDR3 length: 13 amino acids. Germline V CDR1 and CDR2: MDHEN, SYDVKM. CDR3 loop: CASSIQSLYGYTF. The DNA of the CDR3 is TGTGCCAGCAGTATACAATCATTGTATGGCTACACCTTC.

This chain uses TRBV6-2 or TRBV6-3 with TRBJ2-3; D is ambiguous. The CDR3 has 16 amino acids. Germline CDR1 and CDR2: MNHEY and SVGEGT. Trimming left V 4 bases short and J 0 bases short, with 14 bases between. The CDR3 sequence is CASSSYAAVSTDTQYF. CDR3 nucleotide sequence: TGTGCCAGCAGTTCCTATGCGGCGGTGAGCACAGATACGCAGTATTTT.

The chain couples TRBV7-2 to TRBJ1-5, with D possibly TRBD1 on 6 matching bases. The V end was cut by 5 bases, the J end by 9 bases, with 17 bases between. This CDR3 is built from 14 residues. Germline V lookup: CDR1 SGHTA, CDR2 FQGNSA. The CDR3 nucleotides are TGTGCCAGCAGCCCCTCGGGGGGGGCACTGCCCCAGCATTTT. Its protein is CASSPSGGALPQHF.

The chain couples TRBV4-3 to TRBJ2-3; a weak D match, TRBD2 (6 bases). The V end lost 2 bases, the J end lost 0 bases, and 12 bases lay between the germline ends. Germline CDR1 LGHNA, CDR2 YSLEER. The CDR3 spans 16 residues. The CDR3 region has the DNA TGCGCCAGCAGCCAAATTGCCGGGGGAAGCACAGATACGCAGTATTTT. This translates into CASSQIAGGSTDTQYF.

The rearrangement joins TRBV5-1 to TRBJ2-5; 9 bases line up with TRBD2. Looked up from germline, CDR1 is SGHRS and CDR2 is YFSETQ. Germline trimming cut 0 bases from V and 4 bases from J; bases unmatched to any gene: 10. CDR3 length: 17 amino acids. The DNA for the CDR3 is TGCGCCAGCAGCTTGGGGGTAGGGCTAGCGGGACCAGAGACCCAGTACTTC. Protein: CASSLGVGLAGPETQYF. The variable domain in full, with the rest retrieved from reference TRBV5-1 and TRBJ2-5, is KAGVTQTPRYLIKTRGQQVTLSCSPISGHRSVSWYQQTPGQGLQFLFEYFSETQRNKGNFPGRFSGRQFSNSRSEMNVSTLELGDSALYLCASSLGVGLAGPETQYFGPGTRLLVL.

This clone was found a few times. The V gene is TRBV5-1, the J gene TRBJ2-3; D perhaps matches TRBD2 (6 bases). The CDR3 is 18 residues long. Germline V lookup: CDR1 SGHRS, CDR2 YFSETQ. Trimming removed 3 bases at V and 2 bases at J, with 22 bases between. This chain's CDR3 is CASSSPPGLSPPTDTQYF. CDR3 DNA sequence: TGCGCCAGCAGCTCGCCTCCGGGACTCTCCCCCCCCACAGATACGCAGTATTTT.